A selection of T cell receptor beta chains follows, all from one sample in a study of T cell repertoires in cytomegalovirus infection. No antigen is known for these receptors. TCRdb itself ran the reads through MiXCR, one entry per CDR3 protein. The sample contains around 540,000 distinct CDR3 sequences, about 33% of which appear only once. The sample consisted of cultured PBMCs, taken from culture after CMV antigen stimulation. These receptors were taken from a human donor in good health (CMV status not recorded). Some clones in this sample may be carry-over from other donors' samples. Each CDR3 is given with its conserved first and last residue. A D gene is named only where the DNA matches it firmly. The listing skips clone size in some rows; elsewhere it reads once, few, many or a size class.

CSASGRPNTQYF | TGCAGTGCTAGCGGGAGGCCCAATACGCAGTATTTT | TRBV20-1 | NA | TRBJ2-3 | TRBD2
CASSATGTGYGYIF | TGCGCCAGCAGCGCGACCGGGACAGGCTATGGCTACATCTTC | TRBV4-3 | few | TRBJ1-2 | TRBD1
CASSLAGPGAQYF | TGTGCCAGCAGCTTGGCGGGTCCTGGGGCCCAGTACTTC | TRBV11-2 | many | TRBJ2-5 | NA
CASSSSGTRYQFF | TGTGCCAGCAGTTCCTCCGGGACTAGATATCAGTTCTTC | TRBV6-5 | NA | TRBJ2-1 | TRBD2
CSARSGSEDTQYF | TGCAGTGCTAGAAGCGGGAGCGAAGATACGCAGTATTTT | TRBV20-1 | few | TRBJ2-3 | TRBD2
CAGTNSGTRANSPLHF | TGTGCCGGCACGAATTCCGGGACAAGAGCAAATTCACCCCTCCACTTT | TRBV7-2 | many | TRBJ1-6 | NA
CASSERASGRTEQFF | TGTGCCAGCAGTGAAAGGGCTAGCGGGAGGACTGAGCAGTTCTTC | TRBV6-1 | NA | TRBJ2-1 | TRBD2
CASSLESRRENIQYF | TGTGCCAGCAGCCTTGAGTCGAGAAGGGAAAACATTCAGTACTTC | TRBV7-2 | NA | TRBJ2-4 | NA
CASSLRVGTGPYGYTF | TGTGCCAGCAGTTTAAGGGTGGGGACAGGGCCATATGGCTACACCTTC | TRBV28 | many | TRBJ1-2 | TRBD1
CASSPDRGRLNYGYTF | TGTGCCAGCAGCCCGGACAGGGGGCGGCTTAACTATGGCTACACCTTC | TRBV7-9 | NA | TRBJ1-2 | TRBD1
CASSRSLVVGADTQYF | TGTGCCAGCAGCCGATCACTCGTCGTCGGAGCGGATACGCAGTATTTT | TRBV7-2 | few | TRBJ2-3 | NA
CASSPHRFNEKLFF | TGTGCCAGCAGTCCCCACAGGTTTAATGAAAAACTGTTTTTT | TRBV28 | NA | TRBJ1-4 | NA
CASSTDSGRFSGELFF | TGTGCCAGCAGCACGGATAGCGGGAGATTCAGCGGGGAGCTGTTTTTT | TRBV5-4 | few | TRBJ2-2 | TRBD2
CASSLSRLSPNLMTYEQYF | TGTGCCAGCAGCCTATCAAGACTTTCGCCGAATCTTATGACCTACGAGCAGTACTTC | TRBV4-2 | NA | TRBJ2-7 | NA
CASSLVSGGLGRGTEAFF | TGTGCCAGCAGCTTAGTTTCTGGCGGGTTGGGTCGTGGCACTGAAGCTTTCTTT | TRBV11-2 | NA | TRBJ1-1 | NA
CASSQGLAMNNEQFF | TGTGCCAGCAGCCAAGGACTAGCGATGAACAATGAGCAGTTCTTC | TRBV4-2 | once | TRBJ2-1 | TRBD2
CAANVGFWPQHF | TGTGCCGCCAACGTCGGGTTTTGGCCCCAGCATTTT | TRBV30 | NA | TRBJ1-5 | NA
CASSPAGQGNEQYF | TGTGCCAGCAGCCCCGCGGGACAGGGAAACGAGCAGTACTTC | TRBV7-8 | NA | TRBJ2-7 | TRBD1
CASSSGLPEYTDTQYF | TGTGCCAGCAGTTCAGGACTGCCCGAATACACAGATACGCAGTATTTT | TRBV28 | few | TRBJ2-3 | NA
CSARPQGSGNTIYF | TGCAGTGCTAGACCCCAGGGTTCTGGAAACACCATATATTTT | TRBV20-1 | few | TRBJ1-3 | NA
CASSLGAGTGELFF | TGTGCCAGCAGCTTGGGGGCAGGGACCGGGGAGCTGTTTTTT | TRBV11-1 | NA | TRBJ2-2 | NA
CASSLDRVTKNIQYF | TGTGCCAGCAGCCTCGACAGGGTCACCAAAAACATTCAGTACTTC | TRBV7-9 | few | TRBJ2-4 | TRBD1
CASSQDGWREQFF | TGTGCCAGCAGCCAAGACGGCTGGCGTGAGCAGTTCTTC | TRBV3-1 | NA | TRBJ2-1 | NA